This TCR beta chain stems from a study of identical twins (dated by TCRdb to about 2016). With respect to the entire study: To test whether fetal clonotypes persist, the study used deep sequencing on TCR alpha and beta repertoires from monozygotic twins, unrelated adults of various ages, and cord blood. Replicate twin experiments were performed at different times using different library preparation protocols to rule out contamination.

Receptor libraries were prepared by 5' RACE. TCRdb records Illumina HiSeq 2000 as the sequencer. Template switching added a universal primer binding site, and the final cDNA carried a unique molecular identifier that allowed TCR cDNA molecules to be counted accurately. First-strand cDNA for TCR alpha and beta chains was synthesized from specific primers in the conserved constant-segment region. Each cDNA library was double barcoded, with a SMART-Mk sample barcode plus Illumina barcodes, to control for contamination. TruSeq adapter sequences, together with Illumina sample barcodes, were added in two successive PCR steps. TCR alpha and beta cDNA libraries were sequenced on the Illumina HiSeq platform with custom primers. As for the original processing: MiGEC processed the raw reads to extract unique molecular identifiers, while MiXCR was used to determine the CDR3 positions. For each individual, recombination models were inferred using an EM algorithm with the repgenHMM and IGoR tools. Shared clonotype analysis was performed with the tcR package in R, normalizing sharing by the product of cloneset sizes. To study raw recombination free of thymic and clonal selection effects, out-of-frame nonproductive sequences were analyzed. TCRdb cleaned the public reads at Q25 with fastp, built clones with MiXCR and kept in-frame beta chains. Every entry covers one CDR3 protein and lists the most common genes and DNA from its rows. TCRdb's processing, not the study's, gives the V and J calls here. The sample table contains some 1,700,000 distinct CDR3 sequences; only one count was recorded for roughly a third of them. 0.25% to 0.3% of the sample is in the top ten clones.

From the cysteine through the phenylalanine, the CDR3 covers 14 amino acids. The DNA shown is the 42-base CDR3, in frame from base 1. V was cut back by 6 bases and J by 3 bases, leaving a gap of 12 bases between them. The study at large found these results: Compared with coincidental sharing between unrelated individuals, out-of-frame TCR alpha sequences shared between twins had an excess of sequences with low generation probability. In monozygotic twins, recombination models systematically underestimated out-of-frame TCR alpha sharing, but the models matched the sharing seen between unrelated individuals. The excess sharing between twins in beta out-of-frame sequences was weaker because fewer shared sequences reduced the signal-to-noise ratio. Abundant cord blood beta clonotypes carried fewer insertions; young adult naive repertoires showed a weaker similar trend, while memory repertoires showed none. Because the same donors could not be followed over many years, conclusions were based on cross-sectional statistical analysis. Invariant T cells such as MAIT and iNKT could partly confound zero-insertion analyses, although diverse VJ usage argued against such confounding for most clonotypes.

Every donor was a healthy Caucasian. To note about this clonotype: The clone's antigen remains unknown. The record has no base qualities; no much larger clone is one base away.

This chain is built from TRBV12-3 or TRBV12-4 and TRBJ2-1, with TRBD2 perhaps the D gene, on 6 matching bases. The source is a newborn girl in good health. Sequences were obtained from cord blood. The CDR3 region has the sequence CASSPTRGYNEQFF. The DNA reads TGTGCCAGCAGCCCGACGCGGGGCTACAATGAGCAGTTCTTC.